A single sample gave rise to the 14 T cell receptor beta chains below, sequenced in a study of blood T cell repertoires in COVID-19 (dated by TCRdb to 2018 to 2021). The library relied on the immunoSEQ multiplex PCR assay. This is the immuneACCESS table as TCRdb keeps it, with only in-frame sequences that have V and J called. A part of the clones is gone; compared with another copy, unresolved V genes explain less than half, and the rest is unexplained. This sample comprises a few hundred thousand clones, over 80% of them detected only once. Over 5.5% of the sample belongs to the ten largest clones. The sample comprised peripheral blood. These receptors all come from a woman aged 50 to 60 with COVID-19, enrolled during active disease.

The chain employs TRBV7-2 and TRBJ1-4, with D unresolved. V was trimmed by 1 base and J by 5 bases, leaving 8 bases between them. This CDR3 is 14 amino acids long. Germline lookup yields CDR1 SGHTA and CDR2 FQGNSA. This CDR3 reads CASSLERGNEKLFF. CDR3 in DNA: TGTGCCAGCAGCTTAGAGCGGGGAAATGAAAAACTGTTTTTT.

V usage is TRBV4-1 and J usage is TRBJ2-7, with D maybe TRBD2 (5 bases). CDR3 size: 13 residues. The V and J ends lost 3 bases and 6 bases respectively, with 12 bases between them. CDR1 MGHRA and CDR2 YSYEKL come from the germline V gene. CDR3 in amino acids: CASSHYPAGEQYF. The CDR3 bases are TGCGCCAGCAGCCATTACCCGGCGGGCGAGCAGTACTTC.

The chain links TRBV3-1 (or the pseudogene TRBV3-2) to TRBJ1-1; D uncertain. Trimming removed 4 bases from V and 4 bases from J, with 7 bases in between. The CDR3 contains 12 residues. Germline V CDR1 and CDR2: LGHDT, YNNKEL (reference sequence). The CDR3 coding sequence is TGTGCCAGCAGCCTCGGTTTCACTGAAGCTTTCTTT. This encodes CASSLGFTEAFF.

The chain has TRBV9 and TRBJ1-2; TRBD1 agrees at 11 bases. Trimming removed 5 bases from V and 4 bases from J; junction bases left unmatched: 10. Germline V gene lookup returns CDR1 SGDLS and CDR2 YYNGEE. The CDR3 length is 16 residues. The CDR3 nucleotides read TGTGCCAGCAGTATTATCCGGGACAGGGGGATCTATGGCTACACCTTC. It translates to CASSIIRDRGIYGYTF.

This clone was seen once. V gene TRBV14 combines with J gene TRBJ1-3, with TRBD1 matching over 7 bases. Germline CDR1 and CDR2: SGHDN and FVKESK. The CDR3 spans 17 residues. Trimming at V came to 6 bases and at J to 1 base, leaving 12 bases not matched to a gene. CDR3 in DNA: TGTGCCAGCAGACGAACCGGGACAGCATCTTCTGGAAACACCATATATTTT. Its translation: CASRRTGTASSGNTIYF.

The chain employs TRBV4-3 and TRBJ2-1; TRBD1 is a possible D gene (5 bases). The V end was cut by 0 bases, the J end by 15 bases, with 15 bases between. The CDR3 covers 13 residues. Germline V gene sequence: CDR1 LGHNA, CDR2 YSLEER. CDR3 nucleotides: TGCGCCAGCAGCCAAGACTCAGGGTCACCTGTGTTCTTC. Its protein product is CASSQDSGSPVFF.

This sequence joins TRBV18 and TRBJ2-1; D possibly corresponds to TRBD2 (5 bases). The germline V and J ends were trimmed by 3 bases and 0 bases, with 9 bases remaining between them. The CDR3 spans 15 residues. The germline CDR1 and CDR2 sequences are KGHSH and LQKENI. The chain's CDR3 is CASSPSVSSYNEQFF. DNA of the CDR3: TGTGCCAGCTCACCTAGCGTTAGCTCCTACAATGAGCAGTTCTTC.

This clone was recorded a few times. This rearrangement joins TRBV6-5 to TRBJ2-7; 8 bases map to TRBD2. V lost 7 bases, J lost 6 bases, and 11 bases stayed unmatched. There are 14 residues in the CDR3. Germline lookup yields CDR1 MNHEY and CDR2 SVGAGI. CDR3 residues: CASNKLAAPSEQYF. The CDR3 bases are TGTGCCAGCAACAAACTAGCGGCGCCTAGCGAGCAGTACTTC.

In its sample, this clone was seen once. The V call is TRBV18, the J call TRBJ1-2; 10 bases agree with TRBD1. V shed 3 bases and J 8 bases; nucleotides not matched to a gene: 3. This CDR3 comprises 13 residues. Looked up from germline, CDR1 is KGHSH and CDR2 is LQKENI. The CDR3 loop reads CASSPGQGGGYTF. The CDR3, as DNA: TGTGCCAGCTCACCCGGACAGGGGGGAGGCTACACCTTC.

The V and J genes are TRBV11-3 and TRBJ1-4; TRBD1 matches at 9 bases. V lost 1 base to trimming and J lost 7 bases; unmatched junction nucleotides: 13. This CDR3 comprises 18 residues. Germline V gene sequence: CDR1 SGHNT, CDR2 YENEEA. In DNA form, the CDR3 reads TGTGCCAGCAGCTTAGCCCGTTTTACAGGGGGCAGAAGTGAAAAACTGTTTTTT. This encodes CASSLARFTGGRSEKLFF. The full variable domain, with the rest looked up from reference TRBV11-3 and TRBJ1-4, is EAGVVQSPRYKIIEKKQPVAFWCNPISGHNTLYWYLQNLGQGPELLIRYENEEAVDDSQLPKDRFSAERLKGVDSTLKIQPAELGDSAVYLCASSLARFTGGRSEKLFFGSGTQLSVL.

The CDR3, as DNA: TGTGCCAGCAGTGATCGGGGAATATATGGCTACACCTTC. This sequence encodes CASSDRGIYGYTF. The V gene is TRBV6-1, the J gene TRBJ1-2; D uncertain. V was clipped by 3 bases and J by 5 bases, with 10 bases between them. Germline V gene sequence: CDR1 MNHNS, CDR2 SASEGT. The CDR3 loop spans 13 amino acids.

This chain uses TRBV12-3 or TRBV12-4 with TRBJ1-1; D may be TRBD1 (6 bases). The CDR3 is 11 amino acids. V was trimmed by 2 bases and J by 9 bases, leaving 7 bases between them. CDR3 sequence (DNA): TGTGCCAGCAGTTTACGGGACAAAGCTTTCTTT. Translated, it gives CASSLRDKAFF.

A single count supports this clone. This CDR3 reads CASSSTTGGLDTQYF. The CDR3 bases are TGTGCCAGCAGCTCCACGACAGGGGGTCTTGATACGCAGTATTTT. V gene TRBV7-9 combines with J gene TRBJ2-3; TRBD1 matches at 9 bases. The length of the CDR3 is 15 residues. Per the germline V gene, CDR1 is SEHNR and CDR2 is FQNEAQ (reference sequence). After removal of 4 bases from V and 6 bases from J, the junction contained 8 bases not matched to a gene.

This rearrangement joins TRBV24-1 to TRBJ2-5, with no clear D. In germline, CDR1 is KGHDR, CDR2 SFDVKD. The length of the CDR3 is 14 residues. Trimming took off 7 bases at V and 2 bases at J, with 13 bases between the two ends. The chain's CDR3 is CATRLAQDQETQYF. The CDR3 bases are TGTGCCACCAGGCTGGCTCAGGATCAAGAGACCCAGTACTTC.